What follows are 20 T cell receptor beta chains derived from one specimen sequenced in a study of intratumoral heterogeneity in liver cancer. Sequencing used immunoSEQ multiplex PCR; TCRdb keeps in-frame clones, though not all of them. This table holds about 20,000 clones, around two thirds found once. The sequencing used tumor-adjacent normal tissue, collected before any cancer treatment. The receptor set was obtained from a woman between 70 and 85 years old with hepatocellular carcinoma.

This chain connects TRBV29-1 to TRBJ1-2; 8 positions match TRBD1. This CDR3 spans 14 amino acids. Losses at the gene ends were 3 bases for V and 7 bases for J; bases not matched to a gene: 10. Germline V gives CDR1 SQVTM, CDR2 ANQGSEA. CDR3 in DNA: TGCAGCGTTGAGGTTCGGGGACAGGATGGTGGCTACACCTTC. Its translation: CSVEVRGQDGGYTF. Looking up the rest from reference TRBV29-1 and TRBJ1-2 gives the full variable domain: SAVISQKPSRDICQRGTSLTIQCQVDSQVTMMFWYRQQPGQSLTLIATANQGSEATYESGFVIDKFPISRPNLTFSTLTVSNMSPEDSSIYLCSVEVRGQDGGYTFGSGTRLTVV.

The chain carries TRBV5-8 and TRBJ1-5; D is unresolved. In germline, CDR1 is SGHTS, CDR2 YDEGEE. This CDR3 is built from 14 residues. With 1 base removed from V and 3 bases from J, the gap between germline ends came to 8 bases. CDR3 coding DNA: TGTGCCAGCAGCTTGAAGTCTATCAATCAGCCCCAGCATTTT. It specifies CASSLKSINQPQHF.

The J gene is TRBJ1-6, the V gene TRBV19; D gene unclear. There are 17 residues in the CDR3. CDR1 and CDR2 (germline): LNHDA, SQIVND (reference sequence). The V end lost 1 base, the J end lost 7 bases, and 17 bases lay between the germline ends. CDR3: CASSIGLSVPWNSPLHF. CDR3 sequence (DNA): TGTGCCAGTAGTATAGGACTATCCGTCCCATGGAATTCACCCCTCCACTTT. Variable domain in full (rest from reference TRBV19 and TRBJ1-6): DGGITQSPKYLFRKEGQNVTLSCEQNLNHDAMYWYRQDPGQGLRLIYYSQIVNDFQKGDIAEGYSVSREKKESFPLTVTSAQKNPTAFYLCASSIGLSVPWNSPLHFGNGTRLTVT.

The CDR3 DNA is TGTGCCAGCAGCGTAGCTGGGCCCGCCGGGGAGCTGTTTTTT. This encodes CASSVAGPAGELFF. The rearrangement uses TRBV9 and TRBJ2-2; unclear D gene. Trimming left V 0 bases short and J 6 bases short, with 9 bases between. The length of the CDR3 is 14 residues. In germline, CDR1 is SGDLS, CDR2 YYNGEE.

The rearrangement uses TRBV5-4 and TRBJ2-5; D is possibly TRBD1 (6 bases). With 0 bases removed from V and 5 bases from J, the gap between germline ends came to 14 bases. Per germline, CDR1 SGHNT and CDR2 YYREEE (reference sequence). The CDR3 is 15 residues long. The CDR3 region is CASSLESGELETQYF. The DNA of the CDR3 is TGTGCCAGCAGCTTGGAGTCAGGGGAGTTGGAGACCCAGTACTTC.

As to this clone: One junction end does not reproduce the germline sequence, and a read error may be involved. Additional DNA sequences in this sample encode the identical CDR3. The chain has TRBV5-6 and TRBJ2-7; D unclear. The length of the CDR3 is 13 residues. Germline loops: CDR1 SGHDT, CDR2 YYEEEE. This CDR3 reads CASSLEFIAEQYF. The CDR3 region has the DNA TGTGCCAGCAGTTTGGAATTCATCGCCGAGCAGTACTTC.

The gene calls are TRBV10-2 and TRBJ2-5; D is possibly TRBD2 (7 bases). CDR1 WSHSY and CDR2 SAAADI come from the germline V gene. The CDR3 is 16 amino acids. V dropped 3 bases and J dropped 5 bases, with 19 bases sitting between them. The CDR3: CASSDGGGGDGETQYF. The CDR3 DNA is TGCGCCAGCAGTGATGGGGGAGGGGGAGATGGGGAGACCCAGTACTTC.

This sequence joins TRBV2 and TRBJ1-3; D perhaps matches TRBD1 (6 bases). CDR3 size: 16 residues. V lost 2 bases and J 4 bases, leaving 15 bases between the germline ends. CDR1 SNHLY and CDR2 FYNNEI come from the germline V gene. CDR3 loop: CASSESLPGGGNTIYF. The CDR3 nucleotides are TGTGCCAGCAGTGAAAGTTTGCCCGGGGGCGGAAACACCATATATTTT.

The genes are TRBV7-8 and TRBJ1-4; 8 bases fit TRBD1. This CDR3 is built from 15 residues. The junction had 9 bases not matched to a gene; V was cut back by 5 bases and J by 7 bases. The germline V gene has CDR1 SGHVS and CDR2 FQNEAQ. The CDR3, as DNA: TGTGCCAGCAGCAACCAGGGGGCGTTCGGTGAAAAACTGTTTTTT. Translated, it gives CASSNQGAFGEKLFF.

This clone has just one count. The CDR3 DNA follows: TGCGCCAGCAGCCAAGTGCCTGGGGTCGGCACCGGGGAGCTGTTTTTT. It specifies CASSQVPGVGTGELFF. The chain recombines TRBV4-1 with TRBJ2-2; D is uncertain. This CDR3 has 16 amino acids. V lost 1 base to trimming and J lost 4 bases, with 13 bases between them. Looked up from germline, CDR1 is MGHRA and CDR2 is YSYEKL.

In DNA, the CDR3 is TGTGCCTGGACTTCGGGAGGGCCCGGTGAGCAGTTCTTC. Translated: CAWTSGGPGEQFF. The chain is built from TRBV30 and TRBJ2-1; 8 bases map to TRBD2. V lost 4 bases, J lost 9 bases, and 8 bases stayed unmatched. CDR3 size: 13 residues. CDR1 and CDR2 (germline): GTSNPN, SVGIG (reference sequence).

DNA of the CDR3: TGTGCCAGTAGCCCTGAAGCCGCCGGGACAGGGGGCTTCCGAGAGACCCAGTACTTC. Translation gives CASSPEAAGTGGFRETQYF. The rearrangement uses TRBV19 and TRBJ2-5; 12 bases fit TRBD1. V gave up 6 bases and J gave up 4 bases; unmatched junction bases: 18. Germline V CDR1 and CDR2: LNHDA, SQIVND (reference sequence). This CDR3 has 19 residues.

The rearrangement uses TRBV28 and TRBJ1-5, with D perhaps matching TRBD1 (6 bases). V was trimmed by 2 bases and J by 2 bases, leaving 10 bases between them. The CDR3 covers 15 residues. Germline V gene data show CDR1 as MDHEN and CDR2 as SYDVKM. This CDR3 is CASSLGGRGNQPQHF. The CDR3 bases are TGTGCCAGCAGTTTAGGGGGCAGGGGCAATCAGCCCCAGCATTTT.

The rearrangement joins TRBV28 to TRBJ2-4, with D hard to call. Germline lookup yields CDR1 MDHEN and CDR2 SYDVKM. The CDR3 loop spans 15 amino acids. Trimming took 6 bases from V and 0 from J, leaving 12 bases between them. The CDR3 region is CASRSATLAKNIQYF. CDR3 in DNA: TGTGCCAGCAGATCGGCGACGCTAGCCAAAAACATTCAGTACTTC.

Here the CDR3 reads CAWSNPGTGVREQYF. The DNA of the CDR3 is TGTGCCTGGAGCAATCCCGGGACAGGGGTAAGGGAGCAGTACTTC. This chain connects TRBV30 to TRBJ2-7; TRBD1 matches at 10 bases. Germline V gene data show CDR1 as GTSNPN and CDR2 as SVGIG (reference sequence). This CDR3 contains 15 residues. V gave up 3 bases and J gave up 7 bases; unmatched junction bases: 12.

The V gene is TRBV6-5, the J gene TRBJ2-7; D is tentatively TRBD1 or TRBD2 (6 bases each). This CDR3 region has 14 residues. Trimming cost V 2 bases and J 1 base, with 9 bases left between them. Germline assignment: CDR1 MNHEY and CDR2 SVGAGI. CDR3 sequence: CASSYAGQSYEQYF. CDR3 DNA sequence: TGTGCCAGCAGTTACGCGGGACAATCCTACGAGCAGTACTTC.

This chain connects TRBV20-1 to TRBJ2-7; D is uncertain. V gave up 5 bases and J gave up 2 bases, with 4 bases separating them. The germline V gene has CDR1 DFQATT and CDR2 SNEGSKA (reference sequence). This CDR3 is built from 10 residues. The CDR3 is CSAETYEQYF. The CDR3 DNA reads TGCAGTGCTGAAACCTACGAGCAGTACTTC.

This sequence joins TRBV28 and TRBJ2-7; no clear D. CDR1 and CDR2 from the germline V gene are MDHEN and SYDVKM. V lost 2 bases, J lost 2 bases, and 10 bases lay in between. This CDR3 comprises 14 residues. The CDR3 sequence: CASSLVGPPYEQYF. The CDR3 DNA is TGTGCCAGCAGTTTAGTGGGCCCCCCCTACGAGCAGTACTTC.

This clone was seen only once. This chain joins TRBV5-1 and TRBJ1-1; TRBD1 agrees at 9 bases. This CDR3 is built from 15 residues. V lost 2 bases, J lost 3 bases, and 5 bases stayed unmatched. Germline assignment: CDR1 SGHRS and CDR2 YFSETQ. The CDR3 DNA reads TGCGCCAGCAGCTTAGGACAGGGGTTATACACTGAAGCTTTCTTT. Translated: CASSLGQGLYTEAFF.

This clone was found a few times. The chain links TRBV7-3 to TRBJ2-1, with D possibly being TRBD1 (6 bases). V dropped 3 bases and J dropped 6 bases, with 9 bases sitting between them. This CDR3 has 13 amino acids. Germline V lookup: CDR1 SGHTA, CDR2 FQGTGA. The CDR3 region is CASSFLGGNEQFF. CDR3 nucleotide sequence: TGTGCCAGCAGCTTTCTAGGGGGCAATGAGCAGTTCTTC.